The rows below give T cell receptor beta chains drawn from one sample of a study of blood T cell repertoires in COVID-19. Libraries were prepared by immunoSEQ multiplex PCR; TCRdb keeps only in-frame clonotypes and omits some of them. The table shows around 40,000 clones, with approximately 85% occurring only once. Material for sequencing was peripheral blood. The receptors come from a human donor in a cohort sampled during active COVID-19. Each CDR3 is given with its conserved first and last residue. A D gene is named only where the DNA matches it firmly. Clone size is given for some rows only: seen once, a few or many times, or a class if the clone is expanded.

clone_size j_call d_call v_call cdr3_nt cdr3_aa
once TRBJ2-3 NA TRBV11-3 TGTGCCAGCAGCCGAGGTGGGGATACGCAGTATTTT CASSRGGDTQYF
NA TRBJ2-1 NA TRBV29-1 TGCAGCGGGGGGGCCAATGAGCAGTTCTTC CSGGANEQFF
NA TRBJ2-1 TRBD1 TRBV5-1 TGCGCCAGCAGCTTGGCCGGGACAGGTATGGATGAGCAGTTCTTC CASSLAGTGMDEQFF
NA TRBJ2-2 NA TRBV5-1 TGCGCCAGCAGTCATAGGAGGAAAAACACCGGGGAGCTGTTTTTT CASSHRRKNTGELFF
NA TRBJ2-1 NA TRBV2 TGTGCCAGCAGTCAAACTAGGGATGAGCAGTTCTTC CASSQTRDEQFF
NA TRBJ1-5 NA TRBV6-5 TGTGCCAGCATTAGTAACAGGGGCAATCAGCCCCAGCATTTT CASISNRGNQPQHF
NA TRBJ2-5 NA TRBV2 TGTGCCAGCAGTGTGAGGGGGCAAGAGACCCAGTACTTC CASSVRGQETQYF
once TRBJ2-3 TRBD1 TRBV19 TGTGCCAGTAGTTCAGCCAGGGGGCTCCGCACAGATACGCAGTATTTT CASSSARGLRTDTQYF
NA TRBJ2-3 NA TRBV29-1 TGCAGCGTTGAAGATTATGGCAGGGCAGCTAGCACAGATACGCAGTATTTT CSVEDYGRAASTDTQYF
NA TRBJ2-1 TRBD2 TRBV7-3 TGTGCCAGCAGCTCGACTAGCGGGGAATACAATGAGCAGTTCTTC CASSSTSGEYNEQFF
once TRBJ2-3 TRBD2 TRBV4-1 TGCGCCAGCAGCGTTAGCGGGGGGGCCAACGGGAAAGATACGCAGTATTTT CASSVSGGANGKDTQYF
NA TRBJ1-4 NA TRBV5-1 TGCGCCAGCAGCTTACAGGGAGCCGCAACTAATGAAAAACTGTTTTTT CASSLQGAATNEKLFF
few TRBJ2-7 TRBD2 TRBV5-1 TGCGCCAGCAGCGACCCGTCTAGCGGGGTACACTACGAGCAGTACTTC CASSDPSSGVHYEQYF
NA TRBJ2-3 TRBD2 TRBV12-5 TGTGCTAGTGGTAGCGGAGATAGCGGGGGTGGCACAGATACGCAGTATTTT CASGSGDSGGGTDTQYF
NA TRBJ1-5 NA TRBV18 TGTGCCAGCTCACCATCGGTGCGTGGGGGGAGCAATCAGCCCCAGCATTTT CASSPSVRGGSNQPQHF
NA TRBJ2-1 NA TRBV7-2 TGTGCCAGCAGCACCGCTAGTAATGAGCAGTTCTTC CASSTASNEQFF
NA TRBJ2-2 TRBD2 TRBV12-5 TGTGCTAGTGGTTTGGTTGTTACTAGCGTTGTCGGGGAGCTGTTTTTT CASGLVVTSVVGELFF
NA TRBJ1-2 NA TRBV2 TGTGCCAGCAGTGAAATCGCAGGGGACTATGGCTACACCTTC CASSEIAGDYGYTF
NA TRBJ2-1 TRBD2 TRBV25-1 TGTGCCAGCAGTGAAGGCGGGGGGGGTTCCTACAATGAGCAGTTCTTC CASSEGGGGSYNEQFF
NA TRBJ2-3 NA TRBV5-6 TGTGCCAGCAGTTCGACACAGCTAAGCACAGATACGCAGTATTTT CASSSTQLSTDTQYF
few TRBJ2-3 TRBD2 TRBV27 TGTGCCAGCAGTCCGCGACTAGCGGGGGCCTATTTCACAGATACGCAGTATTTT CASSPRLAGAYFTDTQYF
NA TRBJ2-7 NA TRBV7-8 TGTGCCAGCAGCTTAATGGGGCAGGTAGGGTGGCAGTACTTC CASSLMGQVGWQYF
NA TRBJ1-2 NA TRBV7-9 TGTGCCAGCAGCTTAGGTGTGGCAGGGGAGGGCTACACCTTC CASSLGVAGEGYTF
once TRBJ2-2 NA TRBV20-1 TGCAGTGCTAGTAGGGCGGGGACCACCGGGGAGCTGTTTTTT CSASRAGTTGELFF
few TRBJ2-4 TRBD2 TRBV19 TGTGCCAGTACCCCTTGGGCTAGCGGGGGCTCGGGAACCAAAAACATTCAGTACTTC CASTPWASGGSGTKNIQYF
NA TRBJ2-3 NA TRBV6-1 TGTGCCAGCAGTGAACGGGGGTTCACAGATACGCAGTATTTT CASSERGFTDTQYF
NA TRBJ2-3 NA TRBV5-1 TGCGCCAGCAGCTTGGAGAGTCGTACTAGCACAGATACGCAGTATTTT CASSLESRTSTDTQYF
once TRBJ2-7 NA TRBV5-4 TGTGCCAGCAGCTTGGGCGGTGGGGCGGTAGCCTACGAGCAGTACTTC CASSLGGGAVAYEQYF
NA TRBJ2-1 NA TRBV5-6 TGTGCCAGCAGCTTGGGTGGGACTCCAGGCTACACCTACAATGAGCAGTTCTTC CASSLGGTPGYTYNEQFF
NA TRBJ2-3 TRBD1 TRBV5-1 TGCGCCAGCAGCCCAAACGACAGGGCGGCAGATACGCAGTATTTT CASSPNDRAADTQYF
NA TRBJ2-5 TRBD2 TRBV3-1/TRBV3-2 TGTGCCAGCAGCCTAGGGGCTAGCGGGGTCCAAGAGACCCAGTACTTC CASSLGASGVQETQYF
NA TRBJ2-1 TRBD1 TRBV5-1 TGCGCCAGCAGCCAGGGACAGTTATACAATGAGCAGTTCTTC CASSQGQLYNEQFF
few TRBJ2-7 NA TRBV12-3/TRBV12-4 TGTGCCAGCAGGCCAGCCGACAGGAACGAGCAGTACTTC CASRPADRNEQYF
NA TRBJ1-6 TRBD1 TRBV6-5 TGTGCCAGCAGTTACAGGGGACAGCTTAATTCACCCCTCCACTTT CASSYRGQLNSPLHF
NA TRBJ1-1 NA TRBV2 TGTGCCAGCAGCGCAACAGGGATGACTGAAGCTTTCTTT CASSATGMTEAFF
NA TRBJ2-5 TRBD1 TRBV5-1 TGCGCCAGCAGCTGGACAGGCGAACCCACCCTGACCCAGTACTTC CASSWTGEPTLTQYF
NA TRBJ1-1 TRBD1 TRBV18 TGTGCCAGCTCACTCGGGACAGGGGATACTGAAGCTTTCTTT CASSLGTGDTEAFF
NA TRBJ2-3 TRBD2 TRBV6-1 TGTGCCAGCAGTGAGGGACTAGCGCCAGATACGCAGTATTTT CASSEGLAPDTQYF
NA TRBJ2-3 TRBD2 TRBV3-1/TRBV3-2 TGTGCCAGCAGCCAAATGCGGGGGGGTTCACGCGATACGCAGTATTTT CASSQMRGGSRDTQYF
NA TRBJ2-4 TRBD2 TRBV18 TGTGCCAGCTCACGGACTAGCGGGGGGACCAAAAACATTCAGTACTTC CASSRTSGGTKNIQYF
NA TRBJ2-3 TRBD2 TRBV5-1 TGCGCCAGCAGCCCCGGGACTAGCGGGGGACGCACAGATACGCAGTATTTT CASSPGTSGGRTDTQYF
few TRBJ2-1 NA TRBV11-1 TGTGCCAGCAGCGGAACCAGGGTTTCCTACAATGAGCAGTTCTTC CASSGTRVSYNEQFF
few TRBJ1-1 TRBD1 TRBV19 TGTGCCAGTAGTCTACCGACAGGGATGAACACTGAAGCTTTCTTT CASSLPTGMNTEAFF
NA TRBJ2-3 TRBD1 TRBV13 TGTGCCAGCAGCCAGAGGGGGCGGGATACGCAGTATTTT CASSQRGRDTQYF
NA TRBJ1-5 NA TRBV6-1 TGTGCCAGCAGTGAAGCGAGGGCCAGCAGGGGCCAGCCCCAGCATTTT CASSEARASRGQPQHF
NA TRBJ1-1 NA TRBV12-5 TGTGCTAGTGGTTTGGGCGGGGGCACTGAAGCTTTCTTT CASGLGGGTEAFF
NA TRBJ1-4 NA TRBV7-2 TGTGCCAGCAGCCGCGGCGGTGCAACTAATGAAAAACTGTTTTTT CASSRGGATNEKLFF
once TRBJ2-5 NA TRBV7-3 TGTGCCAGCAGCCCCGGGGGTGTCGGGGCCCAGTACTTC CASSPGGVGAQYF
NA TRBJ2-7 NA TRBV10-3 TGTGCCATCAGTGAGGCGACAGCTTTATACGAGCAGTACTTC CAISEATALYEQYF
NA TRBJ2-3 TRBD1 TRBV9 TGTGCCAGCAGCGTGTCGACAGGGTCTAGCACAGATACGCAGTATTTT CASSVSTGSSTDTQYF
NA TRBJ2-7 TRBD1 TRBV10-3 TGTGCCATCAGTGGGGGGACAGGTGACGGCGAGCAGTACTTC CAISGGTGDGEQYF
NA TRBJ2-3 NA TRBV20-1 TGCAGTGCTGGTGGGGGCCGGGGCACAGATACGCAGTATTTT CSAGGGRGTDTQYF
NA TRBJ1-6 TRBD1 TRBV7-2 TGTGCCAGCAGCCATATAGACAGGGGACCCTATAATTCACCCCTCCACTTT CASSHIDRGPYNSPLHF
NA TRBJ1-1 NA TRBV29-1 TGCAGCGTTCGGGGGGCAGGTAACACTGAAGCTTTCTTT CSVRGAGNTEAFF
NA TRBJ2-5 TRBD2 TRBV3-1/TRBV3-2 TGTGCCAGCAGCCAAGGGTTCCGGGGGGAAGAGACCCAGTACTTC CASSQGFRGEETQYF
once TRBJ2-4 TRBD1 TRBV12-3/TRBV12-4 TGTGCCAGCACCCTGGACAGGGGGGACATTCAGTACTTC CASTLDRGDIQYF
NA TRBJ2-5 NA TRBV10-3 TGTGCCATCAGTGCGAGCTCGGAGACCCAGTACTTC CAISASSETQYF
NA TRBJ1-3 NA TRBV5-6 TGTGCCAGCAGCCCGGGAAGAAACACCATATATTTT CASSPGRNTIYF
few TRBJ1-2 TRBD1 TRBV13 TGTGCCAGCAGCTCCAGGTGGGGACAGGGTTGGCATGGCTACACCTTC CASSSRWGQGWHGYTF
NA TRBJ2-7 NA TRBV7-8 TGTGCCAGCAGCCGCCGGGTCTCGTACGAGCAGTACTTC CASSRRVSYEQYF